Below, 9 T cell receptor beta chains from the same sample are listed, as sequenced in a study of PD-1 blockade in mismatch repair-deficient tumors. Repertoires were generated with immunoSEQ multiplex PCR, while TCRdb's copy carries only in-frame clones and drops some. The data show roughly 50,000 clones, 81% seen once. The sequenced sample was peripheral blood, obtained approximately 18 weeks after starting pembrolizumab. The receptors stem from an adult with mismatch repair-deficient cancer.

As regards this clone: At one end the junction does not follow the germline gene, possibly because of a read error. The gene calls are TRBV4-2 and TRBJ1-1, with unresolved D. This CDR3 has 12 amino acids. Germline V lookup: CDR1 LGHNA, CDR2 YNFKEQ. The CDR3 region is CASRQFGTEAFF. In nucleotides, the CDR3 is TGTGCCAGCCGCCAGTTCGGGACTGAAGCTTTCTTT.

The CDR3 region is CASRRLREGNYEQYF. The CDR3 DNA is TGCGCCAGCAGGCGCTTAAGGGAGGGAAACTACGAGCAGTACTTC. The gene calls are TRBV4-1 and TRBJ2-7, with TRBD2 matching over 7 bases. The length of the CDR3 is 15 residues. CDR1 is MGHRA and CDR2 is YSYEKL in the germline V gene. Trimming took 6 bases from V and 3 from J; bases not matched to a gene: 11.

The V and J genes are TRBV27 and TRBJ1-1, with 10 bases matching TRBD1. CDR3 length equals 14 residues. V shed 0 bases and J 7 bases; nucleotides not matched to a gene: 2. In germline, CDR1 is MNHEY, CDR2 SMNVEV (reference sequence). The chain's CDR3 is CASSLSGQGVEAFF. The CDR3 nucleotides are TGTGCCAGCAGTTTATCAGGACAGGGGGTTGAAGCTTTCTTT.

This sequence joins TRBV6-5 and TRBJ2-2; 7 positions agree with TRBD1. This CDR3 has 14 amino acids. J gave up 4 bases and V 5 bases, and 4 bases lay outside the gene matches. The germline V gene has CDR1 MNHEY and CDR2 SVGAGI. In DNA, the CDR3 is TGTGCCAGCAGTCCCAGGGGGTCCACCGGGGAGCTGTTTTTT. This translates into CASSPRGSTGELFF.

V is TRBV9 and J is TRBJ2-5; no firm D call. V lost 0 bases, J lost 2 bases, and 8 bases lay in between. This CDR3 region has 14 residues. The germline CDR1 and CDR2 sequences are SGDLS and YYNGEE. The CDR3 DNA reads as TGTGCCAGCAGCGTAGGAATGATACAAGAGACCCAGTACTTC. Translating gives CASSVGMIQETQYF.

V gene TRBV4-1 combines with J gene TRBJ1-2; D is possibly TRBD1 (5 bases). V lost 4 bases, J lost 1 base, and 13 bases lay in between. Per germline, CDR1 MGHRA and CDR2 YSYEKL. CDR3 length: 15 residues. The CDR3 DNA follows: TGCGCCAGCAGCCCCGGACATTCCCTTAACTATGGCTACACCTTC. Translation gives CASSPGHSLNYGYTF.

This chain joins TRBV2 and TRBJ2-1; D is undetermined. V lost 8 bases to trimming and J lost 0 bases, with 11 bases between them. The CDR3 is made up of 14 amino acids. The germline gives CDR1 SNHLY, CDR2 FYNNEI. DNA of the CDR3: TGTGCCAGCCCGCCCCTCCACTCCTACAATGAGCAGTTCTTC. Its translation: CASPPLHSYNEQFF.

In its sample, this clone was seen a few times. The gene calls are TRBV6-1 and TRBJ1-5, with TRBD1 as a possible D gene (5 bases). This CDR3 comprises 14 residues. Deletions cut 10 bases from V and 0 bases from J, with 13 bases between. Germline lookup yields CDR1 MNHNS and CDR2 SASEGT. The CDR3 sequence is CATRDVNSNQPQHF. CDR3 coding DNA: TGTGCCACCAGGGACGTAAATAGCAATCAGCCCCAGCATTTT.

The rearrangement uses TRBV5-1 and TRBJ2-2, with a weak D call TRBD1 (6 bases). Germline V gene sequence: CDR1 SGHRS, CDR2 YFSETQ. Deletions cut 2 bases from V and 2 bases from J, with 13 bases between. The length of the CDR3 is 16 residues. The CDR3 DNA is TGCGCCAGCAGCTTTAGGGACAACAAAAACACCGGGGAGCTGTTTTTT. This sequence encodes CASSFRDNKNTGELFF.